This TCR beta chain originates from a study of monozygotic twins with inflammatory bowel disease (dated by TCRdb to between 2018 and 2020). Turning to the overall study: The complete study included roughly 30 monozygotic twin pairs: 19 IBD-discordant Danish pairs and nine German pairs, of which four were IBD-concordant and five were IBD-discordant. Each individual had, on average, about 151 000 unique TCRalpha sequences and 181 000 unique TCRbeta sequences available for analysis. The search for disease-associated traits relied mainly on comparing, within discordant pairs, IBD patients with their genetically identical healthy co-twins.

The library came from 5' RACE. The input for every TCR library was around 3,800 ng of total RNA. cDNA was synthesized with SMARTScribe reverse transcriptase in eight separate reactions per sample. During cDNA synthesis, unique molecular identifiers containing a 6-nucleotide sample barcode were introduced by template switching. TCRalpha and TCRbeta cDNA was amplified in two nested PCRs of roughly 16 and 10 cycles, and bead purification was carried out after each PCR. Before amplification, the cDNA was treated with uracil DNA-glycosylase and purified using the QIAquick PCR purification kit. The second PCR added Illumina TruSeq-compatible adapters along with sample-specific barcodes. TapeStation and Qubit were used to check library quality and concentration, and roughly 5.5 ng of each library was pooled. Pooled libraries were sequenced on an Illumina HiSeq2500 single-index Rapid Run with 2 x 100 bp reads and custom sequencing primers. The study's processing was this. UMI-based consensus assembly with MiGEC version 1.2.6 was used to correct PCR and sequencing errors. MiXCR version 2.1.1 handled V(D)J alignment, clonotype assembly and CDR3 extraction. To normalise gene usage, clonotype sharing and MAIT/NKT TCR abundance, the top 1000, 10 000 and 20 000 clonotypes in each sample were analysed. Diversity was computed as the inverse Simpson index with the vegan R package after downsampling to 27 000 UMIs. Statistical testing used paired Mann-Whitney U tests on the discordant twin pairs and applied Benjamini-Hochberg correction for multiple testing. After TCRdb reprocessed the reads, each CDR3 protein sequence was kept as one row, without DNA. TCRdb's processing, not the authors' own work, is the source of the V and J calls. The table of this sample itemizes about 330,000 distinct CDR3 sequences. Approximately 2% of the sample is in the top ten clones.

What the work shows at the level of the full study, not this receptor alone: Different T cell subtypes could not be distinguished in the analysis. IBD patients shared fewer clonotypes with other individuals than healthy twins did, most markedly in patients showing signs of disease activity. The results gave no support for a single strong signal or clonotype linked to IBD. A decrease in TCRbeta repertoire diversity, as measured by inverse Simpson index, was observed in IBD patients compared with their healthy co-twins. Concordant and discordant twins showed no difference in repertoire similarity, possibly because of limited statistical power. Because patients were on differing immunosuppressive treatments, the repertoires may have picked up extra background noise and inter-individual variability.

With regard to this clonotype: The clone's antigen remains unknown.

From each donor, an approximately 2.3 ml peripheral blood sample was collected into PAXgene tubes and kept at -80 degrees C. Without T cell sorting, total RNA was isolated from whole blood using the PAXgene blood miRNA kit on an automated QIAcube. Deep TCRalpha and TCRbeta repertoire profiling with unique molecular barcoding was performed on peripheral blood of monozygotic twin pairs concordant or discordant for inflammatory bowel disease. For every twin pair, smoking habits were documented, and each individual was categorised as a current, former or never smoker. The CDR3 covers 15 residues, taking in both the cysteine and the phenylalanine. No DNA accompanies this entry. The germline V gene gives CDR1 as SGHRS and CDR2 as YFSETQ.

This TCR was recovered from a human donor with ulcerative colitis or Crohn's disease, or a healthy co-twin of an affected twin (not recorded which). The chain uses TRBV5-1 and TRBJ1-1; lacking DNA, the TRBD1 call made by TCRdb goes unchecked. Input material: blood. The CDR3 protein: CASSTRRGLGTEAFF.